This entry lists 29 T cell receptor beta chains sequenced from one sample in a study of CD4 T cells in relation to SARS-CoV-2 and coronaviruses. No antigen has been identified for these receptors. Some clones are missing from TCRdb's copy, which holds only in-frame ones; the method was immunoSEQ multiplex PCR. The repertoire has around 28,000 clones, around 80% of them found once; the top ten carry around 3.3%. The sample comprised memory CD4+ T cells from PBMCs, cultured in vitro. All receptors derive from an adult with COVID-19.

The V and J genes are TRBV2 and TRBJ2-3, with D maybe TRBD2 (6 bases). Germline loops: CDR1 SNHLY, CDR2 FYNNEI. CDR3 size: 14 residues. Trimming removed 8 bases from V and 3 bases from J, with 15 bases in between. The CDR3 bases are TGTGCCAGCGGGGAAAAGCGGGTGACAGATACGCAGTATTTT. Its protein is CASGEKRVTDTQYF.

The chain links TRBV6-2 or TRBV6-3 to TRBJ2-1, with TRBD1 as a possible D gene (6 bases). With 6 bases removed from V and 4 bases from J, the gap between germline ends came to 16 bases. The germline CDR1 and CDR2 sequences are MNHEY and SVGEGT. The CDR3 has 15 residues. The CDR3 DNA reads as TGTGCCAGCAGCGACGGTAAGGGGGATTACAATGAGCAGTTCTTC. It translates to CASSDGKGDYNEQFF.

This sequence joins TRBV29-1 and TRBJ1-2; D remains ambiguous. Germline V gene lookup returns CDR1 SQVTM and CDR2 ANQGSEA. The CDR3 extends over 15 amino acids. Trimming removed 6 bases at V and 1 base at J, with 18 bases between. The chain's CDR3 is CSVHKAGSRNYGYTF. CDR3 nucleotides: TGCAGCGTCCATAAGGCGGGGTCCCGTAACTATGGCTACACCTTC.

The chain carries TRBV7-6 and TRBJ1-6, with 7 bases aligning to TRBD1. Germline V gene lookup returns CDR1 SGHVS and CDR2 FNYEAQ. The length of the CDR3 is 16 residues. V gave up 5 bases and J gave up 4 bases; unmatched junction bases: 8. CDR3 DNA sequence: TGTGCCAGCAGCGAACGGGACAGTGCTTATAATTCACCCCTCCACTTT. It is translated as CASSERDSAYNSPLHF. Full variable domain (missing parts from reference TRBV7-6 and TRBJ1-6): GAGVSQSPRYKVTKRGQDVALRCDPISGHVSLYWYRQALGQGPEFLTYFNYEAQQDKSGLPNDRFSAERPEGSISTLTIQRTEQRDSAMYRCASSERDSAYNSPLHFGNGTRLTVT.

This chain joins TRBV12-3 or TRBV12-4 and TRBJ2-7, with a tentative D call TRBD1 (6 bases). Trimming shortened V by 4 bases and J by 4 bases, and 11 bases separated the two germline ends. The CDR3 loop spans 13 amino acids. As DNA, the CDR3 is TGTGCCAGCAGTTCGCTAAGGGGGTACGAGCAGTACTTC. Amino acid sequence: CASSSLRGYEQYF.

This clone was seen only a few times. V gene TRBV28 combines with J gene TRBJ2-1; D remains ambiguous. This CDR3 is 11 amino acids long. Germline V gene sequence: CDR1 MDHEN, CDR2 SYDVKM. Between the trimmed V and J ends, which lost 8 bases and 7 bases, there was a span of 9 bases. CDR3 DNA sequence: TGTGCCAGCTCCTCCAGAAATGAGCAGTTCTTC. Its protein is CASSSRNEQFF.

This clone was observed a handful of times. The rearrangement joins TRBV5-8 to TRBJ2-5; a weak D match, TRBD2 (6 bases). The CDR3 contains 14 residues. Germline assignment: CDR1 SGHTS and CDR2 YDEGEE. Trimming took 2 bases from V and 1 from J, leaving 9 bases between them. In nucleotides, the CDR3 is TGTGCCAGCAGCTTATGGGGAGGCCAAGAGACCCAGTACTTC. The encoded protein is CASSLWGGQETQYF.

The chain recombines TRBV2 with TRBJ2-7; no reliable D call. The CDR3 is made up of 11 amino acids. Germline CDR1 SNHLY, CDR2 FYNNEI. Trimming removed 7 bases from V and 3 bases from J, with 7 bases in between. Written as DNA, the CDR3 is TGTGCCAGCACGGGCAGCTACGAGCAGTACTTC. Translated, it gives CASTGSYEQYF.

The chain has TRBV7-2 and TRBJ2-2, with D perhaps TRBD2 (6 bases). There are 14 residues in the CDR3. Looked up from germline, CDR1 is SGHTA and CDR2 is FQGNSA. V lost 5 bases and J 10 bases, leaving 17 bases between the germline ends. In nucleotides, the CDR3 is TGTGCCAGCAGCAAACGGAGGGTTTCTAAGGAGCTGTTTTTT. Its translation: CASSKRRVSKELFF.

This chain links TRBV3-1 (or the pseudogene TRBV3-2) with TRBJ2-5; 9 nucleotides match TRBD2. J was trimmed by 1 base and V by 5 bases; bases with no gene match: 5. The CDR3 is made up of 15 amino acids. The germline CDR1 and CDR2 sequences are LGHDT and YNNKEL (reference sequence). CDR3 sequence: CASSTGGLAQETQYF. CDR3 bases: TGTGCCAGCAGCACGGGGGGACTAGCCCAAGAGACCCAGTACTTC.

The chain joins TRBV10-2 to TRBJ2-1; D might be TRBD1 or TRBD2, each matching 5 bases. Germline V gene lookup returns CDR1 WSHSY and CDR2 SAAADI. Trimming cost V 2 bases and J 10 bases, with 12 bases left between them. The CDR3 covers 13 residues. This CDR3 is CASSEVRGLEQFF. The CDR3 bases are TGCGCCAGCAGTGAGGTCCGGGGCTTAGAGCAGTTCTTC.

In DNA form, the CDR3 reads TGTGCCACCAGCGCTAGGGCCCTTAATTCACCCCTCCACTTT. Protein product: CATSARALNSPLHF. The chain links TRBV15 to TRBJ1-6, with unresolved D. Trimming took 5 bases from V and 6 from J, leaving 11 bases between them. From germline, CDR1 is LNHNV and CDR2 YYDKDF (reference sequence). The CDR3 is 14 residues long.

The chain couples TRBV11-2 to TRBJ2-7; 9 bases map to TRBD2. V gave up 1 base and J gave up 11 bases; unmatched junction bases: 15. Germline assignment: CDR1 SGHAT and CDR2 FQNNGV. The CDR3 covers 16 residues. CDR3 amino acids: CASSLGFREVAGDKYF. The CDR3 bases are TGTGCCAGCAGCTTAGGTTTCCGCGAGGTAGCGGGGGATAAGTACTTC.

The chain uses TRBV7-9 and TRBJ2-7; D is unresolved. Deletions cut 3 bases from V and 4 bases from J, with 7 bases between. Germline loops: CDR1 SEHNR, CDR2 FQNEAQ (reference sequence). This CDR3 has 12 residues. The DNA for the CDR3 is TGTGCCAGCAGCTTCGGTAATTACGAGCAGTACTTC. Translated: CASSFGNYEQYF.

The chain uses TRBV24-1 and TRBJ2-5; a possible D gene is TRBD2 (6 bases). This CDR3 has 14 amino acids. V was shortened by 9 bases and J by 0 bases, with 13 bases between the two germline ends. From germline, CDR1 is KGHDR and CDR2 SFDVKD. CDR3: CATAAGGNQETQYF. The CDR3 DNA reads as TGTGCCACCGCGGCTGGCGGGAACCAAGAGACCCAGTACTTC.

This chain links TRBV7-3 with TRBJ2-1; D gene uncertain. In germline, CDR1 is SGHTA, CDR2 FQGTGA. The ends were cut back, 5 bases at V and 3 bases at J, with 11 bases in the middle. This CDR3 is built from 14 residues. CDR3 protein: CASSPSHSYNEQFF. The CDR3, as DNA: TGTGCCAGCAGCCCTTCTCACAGCTACAATGAGCAGTTCTTC.

This clone appeared a few times. V and J are TRBV3-1 (or the pseudogene TRBV3-2) and TRBJ2-7, with a weak D call TRBD2 (7 bases). Germline V gives CDR1 LGHDT, CDR2 YNNKEL (reference sequence). The CDR3 length is 16 residues. V lost 3 bases, J lost 5 bases, and 20 bases lay in between. CDR3 protein: CASSQATFRGGDEQYF. In nucleotides, the CDR3 is TGTGCCAGCAGCCAGGCGACTTTCAGGGGAGGGGACGAGCAGTACTTC.

The rearrangement uses TRBV14 and TRBJ2-2; D gene unclear. V lost 6 bases to trimming and J lost 8 bases, with 19 bases between them. The CDR3 spans 15 residues. Per the germline V gene, CDR1 is SGHDN and CDR2 is FVKESK. Here the CDR3 DNA reads TGTGCCAGCAGTGGTGTTGAGGATTGGAGAGGGGAGCTGTTTTTT. It yields the protein CASSGVEDWRGELFF.

V is TRBV7-2 and J is TRBJ1-3; D is unresolved. The CDR3 consists of 14 residues. In germline, CDR1 is SGHTA, CDR2 FQGNSA. Trimming removed 1 base at V and 0 bases at J, with 4 bases between. The CDR3 bases are TGTGCCAGCAGCTTAGTAAGCTCTGGAAACACCATATATTTT. It translates to CASSLVSSGNTIYF.

The rearrangement links TRBV3-1 (or the pseudogene TRBV3-2) to TRBJ2-1; D perhaps matches TRBD2 (6 bases). The CDR3 sequence is 12 residues long. Trimming took off 3 bases at V and 9 bases at J, with 9 bases between the two ends. Per germline, CDR1 LGHDT and CDR2 YNNKEL (reference sequence). CDR3 sequence reads: CASSHGSSEQFF. The CDR3 nucleotides read TGTGCCAGCAGCCACGGGAGTTCTGAGCAGTTCTTC.

The chain recombines TRBV6-1 with TRBJ2-5; D is undetermined. The CDR3 has 14 amino acids. The germline V gene has CDR1 MNHNS and CDR2 SASEGT. The V and J ends lost 1 base and 5 bases respectively, with 11 bases between them. CDR3: CASSEENSRETQYF. For the CDR3, the DNA is TGTGCCAGCAGTGAAGAGAACTCCCGGGAGACCCAGTACTTC.

The V and J genes are TRBV6-1 and TRBJ2-7, with TRBD2 matching 10 bases. The CDR3 totals 15 residues. The V gene end was trimmed by 1 base and the J gene end by 4 bases; junction bases not matched to a gene: 4. Looked up from germline, CDR1 is MNHNS and CDR2 is SASEGT. This CDR3 reads CASSEGASGSYEQYF. The CDR3 coding sequence is TGTGCCAGCAGTGAAGGGGCTAGCGGGAGTTACGAGCAGTACTTC.

V usage is TRBV5-1 and J usage is TRBJ2-5, with TRBD1 matching over 8 bases. In germline, CDR1 is SGHRS, CDR2 YFSETQ. V lost 0 bases, J lost 2 bases, and 0 bases stayed unmatched. The CDR3 extends over 14 amino acids. The CDR3 DNA sequence: TGCGCCAGCAGCTTGGGGACAGGGCAAGAGACCCAGTACTTC. Translation: CASSLGTGQETQYF.

The chain recombines TRBV7-3 with TRBJ2-3; a weak D match, TRBD2 (5 bases). The CDR3 contains 12 residues. The V end was cut by 7 bases, the J end by 8 bases, with 13 bases between. Germline V gene lookup returns CDR1 SGHTA and CDR2 FQGTGA. CDR3 in amino acids: CASNIKRGTQYF. DNA for the CDR3: TGTGCCAGCAACATTAAACGGGGTACGCAGTATTTT. Drawing the rest from reference TRBV7-3 and TRBJ2-3, the complete variable domain is GAGVSQTPSNKVTEKGKYVELRCDPISGHTALYWYRQSLGQGPEFLIYFQGTGAADDSGLPNDRFFAVRPEGSVSTLKIQRTERGDSAVYLCASNIKRGTQYFGPGTRLTVL.

This clone has more than one count but fewer than ten. The chain links TRBV4-2 to TRBJ2-1, with TRBD2 identical over 15 bases. This CDR3 comprises 21 residues. The germline V gene encodes CDR1 LGHNA and CDR2 YNFKEQ. V shed 1 base and J 1 base; nucleotides not matched to a gene: 11. The CDR3 nucleotides read TGTGCCAGCAGCCAAGGTCCCCCCACCGGGACTAGCGGGAGGTCCTACAATGAGCAGTTCTTC. Its translation is CASSQGPPTGTSGRSYNEQFF.

The J gene is TRBJ2-1, the V gene TRBV5-1; TRBD1 agrees at 9 bases. The germline V gene has CDR1 SGHRS and CDR2 YFSETQ. V was pared by 0 bases and J by 3 bases, with 10 bases of the junction left unmatched. This CDR3 contains 18 residues. CDR3 region: CASSLDPLGQGNYNEQFF. The DNA of the CDR3 is TGCGCCAGCAGCTTGGACCCCCTTGGACAGGGGAACTACAATGAGCAGTTCTTC.

This clone was picked up a small number of times. The chain employs TRBV18 and TRBJ2-7; the D is unclear. The V gene's germline CDR1 is KGHSH and CDR2 LQKENI. The V end was cut by 2 bases, the J end by 6 bases, with 14 bases between. The CDR3 runs to 14 residues. CDR3 residues: CASSPASSGGEQYF. CDR3 nucleotide sequence: TGTGCCAGCTCACCAGCGTCTTCCGGCGGCGAGCAGTACTTC.

The V and J genes are TRBV29-1 and TRBJ2-3, with TRBD1 identical over 8 bases. J was trimmed by 5 bases and V by 0 bases; bases with no gene match: 10. The CDR3 loop spans 16 amino acids. Germline CDR1 and CDR2: SQVTM and ANQGSEA. As DNA, the CDR3 is TGCAGCGTTGAAGATCCTAACAGGGGGGATGAAGATACGCAGTATTTT. Its protein is CSVEDPNRGDEDTQYF.

This chain connects TRBV30 to TRBJ2-1, with 10 bases aligning to TRBD2. J gave up 8 bases and V 3 bases, and 7 bases lay outside the gene matches. The CDR3 is made up of 14 amino acids. The germline gives CDR1 GTSNPN, CDR2 SVGIG (reference sequence). The CDR3 DNA reads TGTGCCTGGAGAAGGTCTAGCGGGAGCCATGAGCAGTTCTTC. Its translation is CAWRRSSGSHEQFF.